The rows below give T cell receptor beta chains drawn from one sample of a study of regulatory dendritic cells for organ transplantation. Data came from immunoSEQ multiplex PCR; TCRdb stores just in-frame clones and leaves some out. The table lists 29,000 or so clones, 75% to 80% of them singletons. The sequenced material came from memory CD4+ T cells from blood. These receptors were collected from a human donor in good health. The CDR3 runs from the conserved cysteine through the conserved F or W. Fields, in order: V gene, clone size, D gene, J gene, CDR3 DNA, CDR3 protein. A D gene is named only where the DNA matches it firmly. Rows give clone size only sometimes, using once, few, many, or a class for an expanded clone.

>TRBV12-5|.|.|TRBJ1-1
TGTGCTAGTGGTTTCTTCAGGAACACTGAAGCTTTCTTT
CASGFFRNTEAFF
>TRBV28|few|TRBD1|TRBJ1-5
TGTGCCAGCAGCAGGCCGGGGGGACAGGGCAATCAGCCCCAGCATTTT
CASSRPGGQGNQPQHF
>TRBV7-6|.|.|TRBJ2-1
TGTGCCAGCAGCTTAAGGTATCGGGGCGTCAATGAGCAGTTCTTC
CASSLRYRGVNEQFF
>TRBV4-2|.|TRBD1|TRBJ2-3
TGTGCCAGCAGCCAAGGTGGACAGGGGGAGGATACGCAGTATTTT
CASSQGGQGEDTQYF
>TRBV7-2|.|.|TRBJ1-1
TGTGCCAGCAGCGTTGGGCCTCAGGGGAACACTGAAGCTTTCTTT
CASSVGPQGNTEAFF
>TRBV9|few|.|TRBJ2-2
TGTGCCAGCAGCGTAGCTACGACCGGGGAGCTGTTTTTT
CASSVATTGELFF
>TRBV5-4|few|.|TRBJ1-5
TGTGCCAGCAGCTTCGACACCAATCAGCCCCAGCATTTT
CASSFDTNQPQHF
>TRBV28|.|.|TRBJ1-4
TGTGCCAGCAGTCCGGCAGGGAGGGATGAAAAACTGTTTTTT
CASSPAGRDEKLFF
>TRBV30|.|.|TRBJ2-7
TGTGCCTGGAGTGTTTATTCTTACGAGCAGTACTTC
CAWSVYSYEQYF
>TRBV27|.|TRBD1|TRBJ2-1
TGTGCCAGCAGTCTCTTTACGGACAGGGGTAGAAGCTCCTACAATGAGCAGTTCTTC
CASSLFTDRGRSSYNEQFF
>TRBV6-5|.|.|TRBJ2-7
TGTGCCAGCAGCCGTGGGAGAAGGTACGAGCAGTACTTC
CASSRGRRYEQYF
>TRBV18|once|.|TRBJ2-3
TGTGCCAGCTCACCAGCGGGGGCGGATACGCAGTATTTT
CASSPAGADTQYF
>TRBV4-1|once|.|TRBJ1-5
TGCGCCAGCAGCCAAGCTGAAAATCAGCCCCAGCATTTT
CASSQAENQPQHF
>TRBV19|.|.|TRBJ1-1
TGTGCCAGTACCCATACCTTTCTTGGGGGGAGACGGAACACTGAAGCTTTCTTT
CASTHTFLGGRRNTEAFF
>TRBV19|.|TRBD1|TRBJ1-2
TGTGCCAGTAGTCCCGAGGTAGGGGGCTTCCTCTATGGCTACACCTTC
CASSPEVGGFLYGYTF
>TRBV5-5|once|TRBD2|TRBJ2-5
TGTGCCAGCAGCACTATAGCGGGAGAGAGGGAGACCCAGTACTTC
CASSTIAGERETQYF
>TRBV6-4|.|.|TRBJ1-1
TGTGCCAGCCCCTCCACTCAGCCTCGATCGAGGGCTGAAGCTTTCTTT
CASPSTQPRSRAEAFF